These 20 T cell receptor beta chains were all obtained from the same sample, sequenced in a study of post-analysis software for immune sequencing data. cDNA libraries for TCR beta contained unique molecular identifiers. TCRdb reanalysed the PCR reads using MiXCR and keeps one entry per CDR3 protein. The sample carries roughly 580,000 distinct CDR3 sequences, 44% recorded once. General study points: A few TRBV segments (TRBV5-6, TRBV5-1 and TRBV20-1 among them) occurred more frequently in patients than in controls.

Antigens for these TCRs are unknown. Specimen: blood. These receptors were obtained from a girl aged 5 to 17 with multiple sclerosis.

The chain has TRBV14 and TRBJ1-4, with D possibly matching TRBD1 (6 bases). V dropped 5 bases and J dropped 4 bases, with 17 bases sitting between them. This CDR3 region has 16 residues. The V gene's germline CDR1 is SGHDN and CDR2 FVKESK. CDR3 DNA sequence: TGTGCCAGCAGCTCCTGGGGCAGGGGAGATAATGAAAAACTGTTTTTT. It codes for CASSSWGRGDNEKLFF.

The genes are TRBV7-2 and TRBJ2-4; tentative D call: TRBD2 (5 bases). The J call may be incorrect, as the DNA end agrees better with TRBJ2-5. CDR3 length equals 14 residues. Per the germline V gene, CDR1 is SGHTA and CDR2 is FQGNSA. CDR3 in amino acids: CASSEGGPQETQYF. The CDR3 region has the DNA TGTGCCAGCAGCGAGGGCGGACCACAAGAGACCCAGTACTTC.

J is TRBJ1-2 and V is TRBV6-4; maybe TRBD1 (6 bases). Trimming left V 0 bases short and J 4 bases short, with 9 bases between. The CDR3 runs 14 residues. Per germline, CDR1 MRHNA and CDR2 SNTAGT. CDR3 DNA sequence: TGTGCCAGCAGTGACTCGGCAGGGGTCTATGGCTACACCTTC. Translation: CASSDSAGVYGYTF.

The chain's CDR3 is CASSSDGTGFGYTF. The CDR3, as DNA: TGCGCCAGCAGCTCGGACGGGACAGGGTTTGGCTACACCTTC. This sequence joins TRBV5-1 and TRBJ1-2; 9 bases fit TRBD1. In germline, CDR1 is SGHRS, CDR2 YFSETQ. The CDR3 spans 14 residues. The V and J ends lost 3 bases and 7 bases, in that order; junction bases with no gene match: 7.

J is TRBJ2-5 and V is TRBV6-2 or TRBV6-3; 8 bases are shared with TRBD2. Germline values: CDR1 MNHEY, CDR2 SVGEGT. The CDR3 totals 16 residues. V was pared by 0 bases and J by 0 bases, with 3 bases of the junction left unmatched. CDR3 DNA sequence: TGTGCCAGCAGTTACTCGGGACTAGGGAACCAAGAGACCCAGTACTTC. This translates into CASSYSGLGNQETQYF.

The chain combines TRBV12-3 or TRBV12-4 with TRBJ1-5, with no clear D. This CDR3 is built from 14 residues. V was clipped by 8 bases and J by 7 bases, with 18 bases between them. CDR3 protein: CASRSDLSRQPQHF. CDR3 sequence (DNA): TGTGCCAGCCGTTCGGATCTTAGCAGACAGCCCCAGCATTTT.

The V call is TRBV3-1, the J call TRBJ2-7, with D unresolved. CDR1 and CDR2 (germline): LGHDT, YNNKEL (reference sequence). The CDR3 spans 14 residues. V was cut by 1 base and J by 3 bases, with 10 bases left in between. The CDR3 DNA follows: TGTGCCAGCAGCCAAGGTCGAGCAGACTACGAGCAGTACTTC. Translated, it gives CASSQGRADYEQYF.

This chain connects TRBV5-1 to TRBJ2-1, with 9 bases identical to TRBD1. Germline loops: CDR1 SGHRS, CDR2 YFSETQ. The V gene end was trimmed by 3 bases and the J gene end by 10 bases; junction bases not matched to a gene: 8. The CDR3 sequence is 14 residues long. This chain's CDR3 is CASSSDTGGGEQFF. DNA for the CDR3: TGCGCCAGCAGCTCTGATACAGGGGGCGGAGAGCAGTTCTTC.

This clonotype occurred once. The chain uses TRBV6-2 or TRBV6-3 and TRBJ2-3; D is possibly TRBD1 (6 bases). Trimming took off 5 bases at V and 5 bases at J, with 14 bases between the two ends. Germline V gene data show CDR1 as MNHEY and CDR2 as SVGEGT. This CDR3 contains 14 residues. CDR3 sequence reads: CASSRSGQRDTQYF. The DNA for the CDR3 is TGTGCCAGCAGTCGGTCCGGACAGCGAGATACGCAGTATTTT.

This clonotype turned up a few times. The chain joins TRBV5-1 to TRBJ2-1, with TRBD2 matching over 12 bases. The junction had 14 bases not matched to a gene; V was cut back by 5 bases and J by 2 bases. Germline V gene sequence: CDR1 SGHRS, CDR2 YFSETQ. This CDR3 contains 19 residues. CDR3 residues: CASRQVRTSGMNTYNEQFF. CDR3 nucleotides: TGCGCCAGCAGACAGGTTAGGACTAGCGGGATGAACACCTACAATGAGCAGTTCTTC.

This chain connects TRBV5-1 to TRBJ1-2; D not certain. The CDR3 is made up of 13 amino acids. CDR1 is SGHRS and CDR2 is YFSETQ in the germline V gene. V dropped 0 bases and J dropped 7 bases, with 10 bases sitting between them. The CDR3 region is CASSLAWDGGYTF. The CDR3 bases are TGCGCCAGCAGCTTGGCCTGGGATGGTGGCTACACCTTC.

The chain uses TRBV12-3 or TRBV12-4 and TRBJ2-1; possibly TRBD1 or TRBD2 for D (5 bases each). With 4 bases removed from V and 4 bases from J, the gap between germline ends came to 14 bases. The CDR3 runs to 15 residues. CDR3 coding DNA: TGTGCCAGCAGTTCCCTCCCGGGGCTATACAATGAGCAGTTCTTC. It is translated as CASSSLPGLYNEQFF.

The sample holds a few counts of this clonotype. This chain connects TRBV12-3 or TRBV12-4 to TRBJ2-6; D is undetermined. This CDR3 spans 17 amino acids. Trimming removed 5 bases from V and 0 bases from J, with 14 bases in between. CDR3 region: CASSHAGSSSGANVLTF. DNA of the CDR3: TGTGCCAGCAGTCACGCCGGGTCGAGCTCTGGGGCCAACGTCCTGACTTTC.

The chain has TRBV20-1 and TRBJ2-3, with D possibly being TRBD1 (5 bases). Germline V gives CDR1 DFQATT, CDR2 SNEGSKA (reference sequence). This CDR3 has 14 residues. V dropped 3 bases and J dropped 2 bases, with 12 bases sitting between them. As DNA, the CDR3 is TGCAGTGCTAGCTCGTGGGGCTTCACAGATACGCAGTATTTT. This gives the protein CSASSWGFTDTQYF.

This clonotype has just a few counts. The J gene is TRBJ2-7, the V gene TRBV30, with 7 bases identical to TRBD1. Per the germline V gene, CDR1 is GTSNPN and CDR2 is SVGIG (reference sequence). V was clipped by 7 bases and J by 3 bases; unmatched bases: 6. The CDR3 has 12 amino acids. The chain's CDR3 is CALTGQNYEQYF. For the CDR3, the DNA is TGTGCCTTGACGGGACAGAACTACGAGCAGTACTTC.

This chain's CDR3 is CASSSGQGYTDTQYF. The CDR3 DNA is TGCGCCAGCAGCAGCGGACAGGGATACACAGATACGCAGTATTTT. The chain couples TRBV5-1 to TRBJ2-3, with 8 bases aligning to TRBD1. CDR1 and CDR2 from the germline V gene are SGHRS and YFSETQ. V lost 4 bases, J lost 2 bases, and 6 bases stayed unmatched. This CDR3 has 15 amino acids.

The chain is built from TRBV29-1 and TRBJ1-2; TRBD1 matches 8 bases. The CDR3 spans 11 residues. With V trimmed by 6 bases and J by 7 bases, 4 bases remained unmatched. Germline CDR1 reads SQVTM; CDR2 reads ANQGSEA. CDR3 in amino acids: CSVGQDGGYTF. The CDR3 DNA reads TGCAGCGTGGGACAGGATGGTGGCTACACCTTC.

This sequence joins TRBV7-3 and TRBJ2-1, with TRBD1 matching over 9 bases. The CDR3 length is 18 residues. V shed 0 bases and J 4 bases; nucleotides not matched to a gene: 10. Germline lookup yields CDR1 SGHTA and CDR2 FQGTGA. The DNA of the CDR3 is TGTGCCAGCAGCTTAACGTCGGGGACAGGGAGGGGGTACAATGAGCAGTTCTTC. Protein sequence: CASSLTSGTGRGYNEQFF.

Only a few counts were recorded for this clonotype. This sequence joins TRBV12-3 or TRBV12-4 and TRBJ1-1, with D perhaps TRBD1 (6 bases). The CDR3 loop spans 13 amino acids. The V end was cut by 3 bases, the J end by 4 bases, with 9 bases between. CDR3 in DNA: TGTGCCAGCAGTTTGGGGGCCCCCACTGAAGCTTTCTTT. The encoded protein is CASSLGAPTEAFF.

The CDR3 nucleotides are TGTGCCAGCAGCCCGCTGGGGGGTGGGTCAGAGACCCAGTACTTC. This sequence encodes CASSPLGGGSETQYF. The chain couples TRBV7-3 to TRBJ2-7, with D possibly TRBD2 on 6 matching bases. TRBJ2-5 matches the DNA end more closely, so the J call is doubtful. The length of the CDR3 is 15 residues. The germline V gene encodes CDR1 SGHTA and CDR2 FQGTGA.